What follows are 28 T cell receptor beta chains derived from one specimen sequenced in a study of cytomegalovirus exposure and HLA in healthy donors. PCR was performed using 60 Vbeta and 13 Jbeta primers. Method: immunoSEQ multiplex PCR; TCRdb's copy keeps in-frame clones and lacks some. The sample has 150,000 to 200,000 clones, around 80% seen once. Source material: PBMCs. The receptors here all came from a girl aged 5-17 years in good health and CMV-seropositive.

J is TRBJ2-7 and V is TRBV6-1; TRBD2 matches at 7 bases. Germline V gene data show CDR1 as MNHNS and CDR2 as SASEGT. The junction had 9 bases not matched to a gene; V was cut back by 2 bases and J by 2 bases. The CDR3 runs to 16 residues. This CDR3 is CASSELKGGIPYEQYF. Written as DNA, the CDR3 is TGTGCCAGCAGTGAATTAAAGGGAGGGATCCCCTACGAGCAGTACTTC.

The chain employs TRBV5-1 and TRBJ2-1; no definite D call. V dropped 4 bases and J dropped 6 bases, with 14 bases sitting between them. Germline CDR1 and CDR2: SGHRS and YFSETQ. This CDR3 contains 14 residues. CDR3: CASSASNPLNEQFF. DNA for the CDR3: TGCGCCAGCAGCGCTTCAAACCCACTCAATGAGCAGTTCTTC.

This chain connects TRBV29-1 to TRBJ2-7; D may be TRBD1 (5 bases). CDR1 and CDR2 from the germline V gene are SQVTM and ANQGSEA. The ends were cut back, 7 bases at V and 5 bases at J, with 15 bases in the middle. The CDR3 has 12 amino acids. Written as DNA, the CDR3 is TGCAGCGGATACAGGAGTAGGAACGAGCAGTACTTC. It translates to CSGYRSRNEQYF.

This chain connects TRBV7-2 to TRBJ2-5, with D possibly TRBD1 on 6 matching bases. This CDR3 comprises 13 residues. Germline CDR1 SGHTA, CDR2 FQGNSA. Trimming cost V 7 bases and J 6 bases, with 15 bases left between them. In nucleotides, the CDR3 is TGTGCCAGCAACCGACAGGAGGTTAAGACCCAGTACTTC. Translation: CASNRQEVKTQYF.

The rearrangement joins TRBV6-6 to TRBJ1-1, with 7 bases lining up with TRBD1. The germline gives CDR1 MNHNY, CDR2 SVGAGI (reference sequence). This CDR3 contains 15 residues. V shed 2 bases, J shed 4 bases, and the junction held 7 bases outside the gene matches. The CDR3 is CASSYPPEGATEAFF. In nucleotides, the CDR3 is TGTGCCAGCAGTTACCCACCAGAGGGGGCCACTGAAGCTTTCTTT.

The V and J genes are TRBV10-1 and TRBJ2-5; TRBD2 is a possible D gene (6 bases). V dropped 5 bases and J dropped 1 base, with 14 bases sitting between them. The germline CDR1 and CDR2 sequences are WNHNN and SYGVQD (reference sequence). The CDR3 sequence is 15 residues long. The CDR3, as DNA: TGCGCCAGCAGTTCCGGGGGAGAAATCCAAGAGACCCAGTACTTC. This gives the protein CASSSGGEIQETQYF.

The gene calls are TRBV6-5 and TRBJ2-7, with D unresolved. The CDR3 sequence is 14 residues long. Deletions cut 6 bases from V and 1 base from J, with 13 bases between. The germline gives CDR1 MNHEY, CDR2 SVGAGI. The CDR3 nucleotides are TGTGCCAGCAGGCAATTGGCTCCTTCCTACGAGCAGTACTTC. Its protein is CASRQLAPSYEQYF.

Turning to this clone: One end of the junction does not line up with germline, which may come from a read error. The chain carries TRBV14 and TRBJ2-3; 14 positions agree with TRBD2. This CDR3 region has 17 residues. CDR1 is SGHDN, CDR2 FVKESK, per germline. CDR3 DNA sequence: TGTGCCAGCAGCCAACTGGGACTAGCGGGAGCAACAGATACACAGTATTTT. Amino acids: CASSQLGLAGATDTQYF.

The chain employs TRBV6-4 and TRBJ1-2, with 11 nucleotides matching TRBD1. This CDR3 has 13 amino acids. V lost 5 bases to trimming and J lost 8 bases; unmatched junction nucleotides: 4. Per the germline V gene, CDR1 is MRHNA and CDR2 is SNTAGT. The CDR3 is CASSRDRGIGYTF. The CDR3 DNA reads as TGTGCCAGCAGTCGGGACAGGGGGATCGGCTACACCTTC.

The sample holds one count of this clone. The chain couples TRBV27 to TRBJ1-2; unclear D gene. V gave up 6 bases and J gave up 4 bases, with 12 bases separating them. The CDR3 loop spans 13 amino acids. Germline loops: CDR1 MNHEY, CDR2 SMNVEV (reference sequence). CDR3 sequence: CASSDGRSYGYTF. CDR3 coding DNA: TGTGCCAGCAGCGATGGGCGTTCCTATGGCTACACCTTC.

CDR3 in amino acids: CASSQINRDREKLFF. As DNA, the CDR3 is TGTGCCAGCAGCCAGATAAACCGGGACAGGGAAAAACTGTTTTTT. The rearrangement uses TRBV14 and TRBJ1-4; 8 bases match TRBD1. Trimming took 3 bases from V and 8 from J; bases not matched to a gene: 8. The CDR3 is 15 residues long. Germline lookup yields CDR1 SGHDN and CDR2 FVKESK. Full variable domain (outside the CDR3, taken from reference TRBV14 and TRBJ1-4): EAGVTQFPSHSVIEKGQTVTLRCDPISGHDNLYWYRRVMGKEIKFLLHFVKESKQDESGMPNNRFLAERTGGTYSTLKVQPAELEDSGVYFCASSQINRDREKLFFGSGTQLSVL.

This clone showed up just a few times. The chain combines TRBV2 with TRBJ2-1; 8 bases map to TRBD1. Germline CDR1 reads SNHLY; CDR2 reads FYNNEI. The V and J ends lost 8 bases and 2 bases, in that order; junction bases with no gene match: 2. The CDR3 length is 13 residues. Here the CDR3 DNA reads TGTGCCAGCTGGACAGGGACCTACAATGAGCAGTTCTTC. As protein: CASWTGTYNEQFF.

The rearrangement joins TRBV6-1 to TRBJ1-2, with 7 bases lining up with TRBD1. The ends lost 6 bases at V and 6 bases at J; junction bases unmatched: 7. This CDR3 spans 13 amino acids. The germline CDR1 and CDR2 sequences are MNHNS and SASEGT. As DNA, the CDR3 is TGTGCCAGCAGGATGCAGGGGGTCAATGGCTACACCTTC. Amino acid sequence: CASRMQGVNGYTF.

The chain has TRBV30 and TRBJ2-7, with TRBD2 matching over 12 bases. CDR1 and CDR2 from the germline V gene are GTSNPN and SVGIG (reference sequence). V shed 5 bases and J 6 bases; nucleotides not matched to a gene: 5. The CDR3 is 13 residues long. The DNA of the CDR3 is TGTGCCTGGTTACTAGCGGGAGGACTCGAGCAGTACTTC. This sequence encodes CAWLLAGGLEQYF.

The chain is built from TRBV30 and TRBJ2-2; 8 bases match TRBD2. This CDR3 has 14 amino acids. Trimming removed 4 bases from V and 8 bases from J; junction bases left unmatched: 9. Germline loops: CDR1 GTSNPN, CDR2 SVGIG (reference sequence). Here the CDR3 DNA reads TGTGCCTGGAAGTGGCTAGCGGGTGCTGGGGAGCTGTTTTTT. It specifies CAWKWLAGAGELFF.

J is TRBJ2-1 and V is TRBV19; 8 bases are a match to TRBD2. The CDR3 runs 16 residues. Trimming removed 5 bases from V and 7 bases from J; junction bases left unmatched: 13. Germline CDR1 and CDR2: LNHDA and SQIVND (reference sequence). The CDR3 sequence: CASSPLGLAGRNEQFF. In DNA form, the CDR3 reads TGTGCCAGTAGTCCTCTCGGGCTAGCGGGTCGAAATGAGCAGTTCTTC.

The rearrangement uses TRBV5-6 and TRBJ1-2, with a possible D match to TRBD1 (6 bases). Trimming stripped 5 bases from V and 8 bases from J, with 13 bases between. The CDR3 spans 12 residues. Germline loops: CDR1 SGHDT, CDR2 YYEEEE. The CDR3 region has the DNA TGTGCCAGCAGGTGGGGGGGCAGAGGCTACACCTTC. Translating it yields CASRWGGRGYTF. The full variable domain, in which reference TRBV5-6 and TRBJ1-2 provide the parts outside the CDR3, is DAGVTQSPTHLIKTRGQQVTLRCSPKSGHDTVSWYQQALGQGPQFIFQYYEEEERQRGNFPDRFSGHQFPNYSSELNVNALLLGDSALYLCASRWGGRGYTFGSGTRLTVV.

The V and J genes are TRBV6-5 and TRBJ1-5; no clear D gene. Germline V CDR1 and CDR2: MNHEY, SVGAGI. The CDR3 covers 10 residues. CDR3 sequence (DNA): TGTGGGCAGGCTTATCAGCCCCAGCATTTT. Residues: CGQAYQPQHF.

V usage is TRBV5-1 and J usage is TRBJ1-2; weak D call: TRBD1 (5 bases). Per the germline V gene, CDR1 is SGHRS and CDR2 is YFSETQ. This CDR3 is built from 14 residues. The V end was cut by 4 bases, the J end by 2 bases, with 12 bases between. The CDR3 is CASSPAPGNYGYTF. In DNA form, the CDR3 reads TGCGCCAGCAGCCCCGCCCCAGGGAACTATGGCTACACCTTC.

The chain joins TRBV7-9 to TRBJ2-5, with 12 bases lining up with TRBD2. CDR3 length: 15 amino acids. The germline V gene has CDR1 SEHNR and CDR2 FQNEAQ (reference sequence). Trimming removed 1 base from V and 6 bases from J; junction bases left unmatched: 3. The CDR3 reads CASSLGLAGEQTQYF. As DNA, the CDR3 is TGTGCCAGCAGCTTAGGACTAGCGGGAGAACAGACCCAGTACTTC.

V usage is TRBV4-2 and J usage is TRBJ1-2, with D unresolved. V was cut by 3 bases and J by 2 bases, with 13 bases left in between. The germline gives CDR1 LGHNA, CDR2 YNFKEQ. The CDR3 loop spans 15 amino acids. CDR3 coding DNA: TGTGCCAGCAGCCACACACAGAAATTCAACTATGGCTACACCTTC. Translation: CASSHTQKFNYGYTF.

The chain is built from TRBV6-5 and TRBJ2-2, with 14 bases fitting TRBD2. CDR1 is MNHEY and CDR2 is SVGAGI in the germline V gene. This CDR3 is built from 16 residues. Germline trimming cut 4 bases from V and 6 bases from J; bases unmatched to any gene: 4. Here the CDR3 DNA reads TGTGCCAGCAGTTTGGGACTAGCGGGAGAACCCGGGGAGCTGTTTTTT. This codes for CASSLGLAGEPGELFF.

This clone was detected a few times. V gene TRBV6-5 combines with J gene TRBJ1-1; 7 bases map to TRBD1. Unmatched junction bases numbered 2, after V lost 0 bases and J lost 10 bases. This CDR3 spans 12 amino acids. Germline CDR1 is MNHEY and CDR2 is SVGAGI. The CDR3 DNA reads TGTGCCAGCAGTTACTCGGGACAGAGAGCTTTCTTT. Translated: CASSYSGQRAFF.

The chain links TRBV10-3 to TRBJ2-7; 8 nucleotides match TRBD1. With V trimmed by 6 bases and J by 5 bases, 6 bases remained unmatched. The CDR3 loop spans 13 amino acids. In germline, CDR1 is ENHRY, CDR2 SYGVKD. The DNA of the CDR3 is TGTGCCATCAGATCGACAGGGGTTGACGAGCAGTACTTC. Its translation: CAIRSTGVDEQYF.

The chain employs TRBV4-1 and TRBJ1-2; unclear D gene. The CDR3 is 19 amino acids. Germline V gene lookup returns CDR1 MGHRA and CDR2 YSYEKL. Trimming cost V 0 bases and J 3 bases, with 23 bases left between them. CDR3 sequence reads: CASSQDREASNYHYYGYTF. CDR3 DNA sequence: TGCGCCAGCAGCCAAGATAGAGAGGCCAGCAACTACCATTACTATGGCTACACCTTC.

The gene calls are TRBV7-9 and TRBJ1-4, with 7 positions matching TRBD1. Germline V CDR1 and CDR2: SEHNR, FQNEAQ (reference sequence). The V segment lost 6 bases and the J segment 5 bases; nucleotides outside the gene matches: 3. The CDR3 length is 13 residues. The DNA of the CDR3 is TGTGCCAGCAGACGACAGGGAAATGAAAAACTGTTTTTT. Its translation: CASRRQGNEKLFF. Supplemented by reference TRBV7-9 and TRBJ1-4, the full variable domain reads DTGVSQNPRHKITKRGQNVTFRCDPISEHNRLYWYRQTLGQGPEFLTYFQNEAQLEKSRLLSDRFSAERPKGSFSTLEIQRTEQGDSAMYLCASRRQGNEKLFFGSGTQLSVL.

The rearrangement links TRBV27 to TRBJ2-6; 11 nucleotides match TRBD1. Germline trimming cut 6 bases from V and 0 bases from J; bases unmatched to any gene: 4. Germline V gene sequence: CDR1 MNHEY, CDR2 SMNVEV (reference sequence). The CDR3 spans 17 residues. DNA for the CDR3: TGTGCCAGCAGCAGGGACAGGGGGGACTCTGGGGCCAACGTCCTGACTTTC. Encoded protein: CASSRDRGDSGANVLTF.

This chain uses TRBV7-9 with TRBJ1-2; no firm D call. The germline V gene has CDR1 SEHNR and CDR2 FQNEAQ (reference sequence). The V end lost 4 bases, the J end lost 6 bases, and 12 bases lay between the germline ends. CDR3 length: 13 amino acids. CDR3 sequence reads: CASSWRVWDGYTF. In nucleotides, the CDR3 is TGTGCCAGCAGCTGGAGGGTTTGGGATGGCTACACCTTC.